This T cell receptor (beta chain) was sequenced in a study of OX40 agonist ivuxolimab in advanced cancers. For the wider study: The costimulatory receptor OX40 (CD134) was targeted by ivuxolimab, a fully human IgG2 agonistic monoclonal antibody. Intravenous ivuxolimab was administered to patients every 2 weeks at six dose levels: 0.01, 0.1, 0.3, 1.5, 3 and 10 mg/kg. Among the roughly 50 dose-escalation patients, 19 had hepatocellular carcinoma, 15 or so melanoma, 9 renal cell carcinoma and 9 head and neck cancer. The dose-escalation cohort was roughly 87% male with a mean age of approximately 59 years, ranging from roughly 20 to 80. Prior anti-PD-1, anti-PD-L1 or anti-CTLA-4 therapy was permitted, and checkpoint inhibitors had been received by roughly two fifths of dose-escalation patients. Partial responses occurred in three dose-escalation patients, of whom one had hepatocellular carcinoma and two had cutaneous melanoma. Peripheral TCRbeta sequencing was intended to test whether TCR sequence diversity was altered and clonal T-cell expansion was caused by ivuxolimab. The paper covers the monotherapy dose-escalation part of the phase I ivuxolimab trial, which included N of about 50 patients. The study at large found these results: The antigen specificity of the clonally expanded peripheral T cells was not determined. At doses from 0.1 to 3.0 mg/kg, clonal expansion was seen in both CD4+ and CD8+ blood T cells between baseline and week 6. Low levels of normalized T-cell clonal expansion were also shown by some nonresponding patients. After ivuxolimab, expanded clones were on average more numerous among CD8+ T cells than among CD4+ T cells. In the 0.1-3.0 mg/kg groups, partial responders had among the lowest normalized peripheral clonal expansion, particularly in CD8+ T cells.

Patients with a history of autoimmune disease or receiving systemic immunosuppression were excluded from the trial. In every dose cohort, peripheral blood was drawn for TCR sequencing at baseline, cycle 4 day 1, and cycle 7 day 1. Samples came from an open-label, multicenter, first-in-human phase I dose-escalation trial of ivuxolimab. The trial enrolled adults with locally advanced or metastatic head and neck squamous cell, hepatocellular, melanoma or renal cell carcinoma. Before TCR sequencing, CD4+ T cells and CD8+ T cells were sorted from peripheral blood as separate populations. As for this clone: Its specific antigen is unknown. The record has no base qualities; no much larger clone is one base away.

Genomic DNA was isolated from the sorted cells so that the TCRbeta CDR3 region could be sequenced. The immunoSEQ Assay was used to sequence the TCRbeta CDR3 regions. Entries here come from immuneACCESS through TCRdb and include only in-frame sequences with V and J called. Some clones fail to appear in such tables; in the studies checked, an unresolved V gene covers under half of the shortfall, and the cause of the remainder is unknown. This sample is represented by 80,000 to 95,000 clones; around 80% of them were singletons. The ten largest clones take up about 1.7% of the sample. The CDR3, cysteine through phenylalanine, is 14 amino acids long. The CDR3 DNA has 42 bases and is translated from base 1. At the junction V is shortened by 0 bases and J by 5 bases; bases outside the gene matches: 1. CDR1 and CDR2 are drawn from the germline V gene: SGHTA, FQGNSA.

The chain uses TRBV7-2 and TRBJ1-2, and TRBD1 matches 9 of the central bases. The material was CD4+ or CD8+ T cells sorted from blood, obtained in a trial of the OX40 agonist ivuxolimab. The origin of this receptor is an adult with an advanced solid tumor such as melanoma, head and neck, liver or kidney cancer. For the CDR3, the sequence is CASSLAGQGYGYTF. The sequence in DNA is TGTGCCAGCAGCTTAGCGGGACAGGGTTATGGCTACACCTTC.